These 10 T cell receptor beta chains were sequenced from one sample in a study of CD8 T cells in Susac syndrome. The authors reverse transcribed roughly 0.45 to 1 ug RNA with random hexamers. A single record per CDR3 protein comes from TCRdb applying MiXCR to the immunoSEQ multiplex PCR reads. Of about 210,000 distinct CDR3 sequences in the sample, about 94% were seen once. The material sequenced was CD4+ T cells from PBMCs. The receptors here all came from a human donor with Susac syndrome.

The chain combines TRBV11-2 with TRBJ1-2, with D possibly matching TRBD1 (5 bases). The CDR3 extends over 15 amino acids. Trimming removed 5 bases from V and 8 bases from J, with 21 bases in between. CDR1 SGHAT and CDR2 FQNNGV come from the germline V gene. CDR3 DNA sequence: TGTGCCAGCAGCCCGAGAGGGAAGGGGCTTATAGGCTACACCTTC. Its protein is CASSPRGKGLIGYTF.

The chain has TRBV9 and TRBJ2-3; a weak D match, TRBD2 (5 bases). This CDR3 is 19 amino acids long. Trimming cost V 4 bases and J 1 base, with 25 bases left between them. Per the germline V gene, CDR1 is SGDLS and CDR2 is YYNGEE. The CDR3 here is CASSTQRAGWQEGTDTQYF. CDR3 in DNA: TGTGCCAGCAGCACCCAGAGGGCAGGATGGCAAGAGGGCACAGATACGCAGTATTTT. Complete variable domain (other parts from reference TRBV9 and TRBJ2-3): DSGVTQTPKHLITATGQRVTLRCSPRSGDLSVYWYQQSLDQGLQFLIQYYNGEERAKGNILERFSAQQFPDLHSELNLSSLELGDSALYFCASSTQRAGWQEGTDTQYFGPGTRLTVL.

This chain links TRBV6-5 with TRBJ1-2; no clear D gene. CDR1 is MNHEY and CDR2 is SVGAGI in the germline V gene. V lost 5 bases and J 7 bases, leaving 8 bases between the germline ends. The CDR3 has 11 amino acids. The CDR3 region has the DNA TGTGCCAGCAGTGACGGAGGTGGCTACACCTTC. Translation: CASSDGGGYTF.

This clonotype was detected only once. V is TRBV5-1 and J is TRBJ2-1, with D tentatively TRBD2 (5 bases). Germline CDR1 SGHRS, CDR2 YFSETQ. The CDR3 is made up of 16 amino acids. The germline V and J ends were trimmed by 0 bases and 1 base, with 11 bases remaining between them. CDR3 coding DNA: TGCGCCAGCAGCTTGGACGGATCGGGGTCCTACAATGAGCAGTTCTTC. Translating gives CASSLDGSGSYNEQFF.

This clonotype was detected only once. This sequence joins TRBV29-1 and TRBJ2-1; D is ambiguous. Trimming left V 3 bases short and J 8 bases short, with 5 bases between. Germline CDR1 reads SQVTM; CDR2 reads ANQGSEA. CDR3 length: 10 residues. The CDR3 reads CSVDNYEQFF. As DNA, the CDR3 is TGCAGCGTTGATAACTATGAGCAGTTCTTC.

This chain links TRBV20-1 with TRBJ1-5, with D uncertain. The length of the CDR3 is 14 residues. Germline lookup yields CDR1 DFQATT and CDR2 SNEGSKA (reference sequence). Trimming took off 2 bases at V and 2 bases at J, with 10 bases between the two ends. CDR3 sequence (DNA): TGCAGTGCTAGACAAGAGGGTGGCAATCAGCCCCAGCATTTT. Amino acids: CSARQEGGNQPQHF.

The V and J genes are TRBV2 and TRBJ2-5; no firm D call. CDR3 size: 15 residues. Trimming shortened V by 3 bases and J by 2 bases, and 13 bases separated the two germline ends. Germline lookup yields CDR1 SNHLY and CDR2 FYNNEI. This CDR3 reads CASSEMAQLQETQYF. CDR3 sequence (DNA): TGTGCCAGCAGTGAGATGGCCCAATTACAAGAGACCCAGTACTTC.

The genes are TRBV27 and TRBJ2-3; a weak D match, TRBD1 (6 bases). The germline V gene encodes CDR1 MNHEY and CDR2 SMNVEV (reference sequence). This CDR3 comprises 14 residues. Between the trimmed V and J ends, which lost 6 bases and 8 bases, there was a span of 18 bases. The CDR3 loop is CASSPGQFPGTQYF. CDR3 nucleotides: TGTGCCAGCAGCCCTGGACAGTTCCCGGGTACGCAGTATTTT.

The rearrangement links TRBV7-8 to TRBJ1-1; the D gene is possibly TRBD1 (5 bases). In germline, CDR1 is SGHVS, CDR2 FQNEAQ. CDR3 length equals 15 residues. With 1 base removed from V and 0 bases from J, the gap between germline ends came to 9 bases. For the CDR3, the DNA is TGTGCCAGCAGCTTAGATACGGGGCTGAACACTGAAGCTTTCTTT. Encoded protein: CASSLDTGLNTEAFF.

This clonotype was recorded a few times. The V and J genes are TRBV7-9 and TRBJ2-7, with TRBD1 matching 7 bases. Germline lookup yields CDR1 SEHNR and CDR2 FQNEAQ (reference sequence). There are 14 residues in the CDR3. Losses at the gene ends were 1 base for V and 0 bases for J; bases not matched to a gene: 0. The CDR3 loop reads CASSLGDSSYEQYF. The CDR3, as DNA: TGTGCCAGCAGCTTAGGGGACAGCTCCTACGAGCAGTACTTC. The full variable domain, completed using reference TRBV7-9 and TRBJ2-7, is DTGVSQNPRHKITKRGQNVTFRCDPISEHNRLYWYRQTLGQGPEFLTYFQNEAQLEKSRLLSDRFSAERPKGSFSTLEIQRTEQGDSAMYLCASSLGDSSYEQYFGPGTRLTVT.